Listed here are 3 T cell receptor beta chains from one sample, sequenced in a study of blood T cell repertoires in COVID-19 (dated by TCRdb to 2018 to 2020). The library was made by the immunoSEQ multiplex PCR assay. The immuneACCESS repertoire file appears here via TCRdb, limited to in-frame rearrangements. These files lack a portion of the clones; in checked studies, under half of the deficit traces to unresolved V genes, and the cause of the others is not known. Counted in this sample were 90,000 to 120,000 clones; roughly 88% of them appeared once. The ten largest clonotypes hold roughly 2.3% of the sample. The specimen sequenced was peripheral blood. Every receptor here comes from a human donor in a cohort sampled during active COVID-19.

The chain combines TRBV9 with TRBJ1-4; TRBD1 aligns across 7 bases. The CDR3 consists of 15 residues. CDR1 and CDR2 from the germline V gene are SGDLS and YYNGEE. Losses at the gene ends were 3 bases for V and 5 bases for J; bases not matched to a gene: 7. The CDR3 nucleotides read TGTGCCAGCAGCGCAGAACAGGGGAGGAATGAAAAACTGTTTTTT. It translates to CASSAEQGRNEKLFF.

V and J are TRBV6-5 and TRBJ2-7; a possible D gene is TRBD1 (5 bases). The CDR3 runs 14 residues. V lost 5 bases and J lost 2, with 13 bases in between. Germline assignment: CDR1 MNHEY and CDR2 SVGAGI. CDR3 nucleotides: TGTGCCAGCAGTCTCCGACAGCTCACCTACGAGCAGTACTTC. Encoded protein: CASSLRQLTYEQYF.

The chain recombines TRBV5-8 with TRBJ2-1, with 12 bases aligning to TRBD2. The CDR3 is 17 residues long. Germline V CDR1 and CDR2: SGHTS, YDEGEE. V gave up 0 bases and J gave up 8 bases; unmatched junction bases: 9. As DNA, the CDR3 is TGTGCCAGCAGCTTGGGGGTCTGGACTAGCGGGATCGATGAGCAGTTCTTC. The encoded protein is CASSLGVWTSGIDEQFF.